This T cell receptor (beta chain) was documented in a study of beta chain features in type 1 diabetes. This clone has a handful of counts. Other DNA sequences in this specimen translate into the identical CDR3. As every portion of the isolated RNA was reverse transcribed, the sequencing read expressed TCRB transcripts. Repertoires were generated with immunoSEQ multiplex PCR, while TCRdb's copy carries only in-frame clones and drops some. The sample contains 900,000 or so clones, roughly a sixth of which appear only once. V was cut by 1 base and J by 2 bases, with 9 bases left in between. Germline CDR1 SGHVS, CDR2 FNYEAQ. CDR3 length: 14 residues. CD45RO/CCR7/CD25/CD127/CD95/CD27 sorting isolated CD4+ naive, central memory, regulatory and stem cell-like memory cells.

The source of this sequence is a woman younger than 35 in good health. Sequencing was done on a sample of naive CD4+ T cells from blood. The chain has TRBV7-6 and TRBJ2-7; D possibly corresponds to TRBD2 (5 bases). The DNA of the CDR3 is TGTGCCAGCAGCTTAGGTCGGGGAGCCTACGAGCAGTACTTC. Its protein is CASSLGRGAYEQYF.